This TCR beta chain comes out of a study of cytomegalovirus exposure and HLA in healthy donors (dated by TCRdb to about 2017). Looking at the study overall: In an earlier analysis of roughly 590 of the donors, around 300 Gb of sequence data and some 100 million unique TCR beta sequences from roughly 180 million T cells were reported. An early release that covered about 600 HLA-typed donors contained approximately 300 gigabases of sequencing data and 70 million to 100 million unique TCR sequences. Of the roughly 400 genotyped donors, about 84% fell in the genetic ancestry cluster associated with self-reported Caucasian donors. The aim of the study was to test whether cataloging public T cell receptors could identify signatures of past pathogen exposure. The T cell repertoires of some 670 subjects were profiled by immunosequencing and related to cytomegalovirus serostatus. Along with the roughly 670-subject first cohort, a separate validation cohort of over a hundred different subjects was used. The study combined high-throughput TCR immunosequencing, statistical association of individual TCRs with disease status, and machine learning to predict cytomegalovirus infection status. To study patterns of TCR occurrence, a later analysis re-analyzed previously published TCR beta repertoires from more than 550 donors and added high-resolution HLA genotyping. Rather than using new phenotypic data, the later analysis identified candidate immune exposures from TCR beta sequences and from how often those sequences occurred across donors. An earlier analysis of fewer than 700 of the donors applied high-throughput TCR beta sequencing to assess whether each TCR beta V gene segment acted as functional or pseudogenic. Donor age, sex, ethnicity and CMV serostatus were collected together with the repertoire data. Genome-wide SNP genotypes for about 55% of the 666 donors were used in a later genetic analysis, which treated that subset as a discovery cohort. Every discovery cohort repertoire had been produced on one sequencing platform. HLA typing included class I and class II loci at four-digit resolution. The number of donors typed differed by locus, with 629-630 for A, B, C, DRB1 and DQB1, around 500 for DQA1, under 610 for DPA1, and roughly 450 for DPB1. Because of strong linkage in the cohort, five DR-DQ haplotypes were treated as single units for association and clustering. Among 300 to 500 genotyped donors of the cohort, an average of about 220,000 unique TCR beta nucleotide sequences was sequenced per donor, of which 15% to 20% were non-productive.

The library was built by means of the immunoSEQ multiplex PCR assay. For the multiplex PCR, a mixture combining 60 forward primers for TCR Vbeta segments and 13 reverse primers for TCR Jbeta segments was used. Amplification of the CDR3 region of rearranged TCR beta genes was performed with a multiplex PCR assay on genomic DNA. The Illumina HiSeq System was used to sequence the amplified TCR beta libraries as 87-base-pair reads. In the source study's methods: Across the 670 or so repertoires, a later analysis counted 78 million or so unique TCR beta chains, roughly 11 million of which were shared by at least two donors. Raw reads were error-corrected and collapsed into unique sequences with a nearest-neighbor algorithm that merged closely related sequences to remove PCR and sequencing errors. CDR3 sequences were aligned to IMGT reference sequences to assign V, D and J gene segments. For a sequence to be retained, at least a six-nucleotide match to both a V gene segment and a J gene segment was required. A rearrangement was called productive if the CDR3 had no stop codons and remained in frame with V and J, and every other rearrangement was called non-productive. CDR3 was defined according to IMGT convention as the region running from the second conserved V-encoded cysteine to the conserved J-encoded phenylalanine. The earlier analysis of some 600 of the donors excluded sequences that lacked an unambiguous match to a single V gene segment. An earlier analysis of about 600 of the donors called V segments functional above 56.7% productive rearrangements and segregating when the between-donor standard deviation exceeded 5%. A statistical classification framework was built for diagnosing cytomegalovirus status from the catalog of TCR beta chain sequences. In a later analysis, V and J genes were assigned by comparing TCR nucleotide sequences against IMGT/GENE-DB human TR gene sequences. A later analysis assigned CDR3 sequences and most-parsimonious VDJ recombination scenarios with the TCRdist pipeline. A later analysis defined each TCR beta chain by its CDR3 amino acid sequence plus V-gene family, and excluded reads lacking a unique V-gene family. As a way to deal with suspected cross-contamination and a sequencing artifact, a later analysis dropped roughly 600 nucleotide sequences that were highly shared and had low generation probability. A later analysis calculated a clonal expansion index for each public chain from normalized within-repertoire ranks of inferred template counts. In a later analysis, generation probabilities were computed with a VDJ recombination model fitted to out-of-frame rearrangements, and the resulting probabilities were checked against IGoR. A later analysis scored TCR-TCR, TCR-HLA and TCR-CMV co-occurrence with hypergeometric tests, applying a repertoire-size bias correction to TCR pairs. False discovery rates were estimated in a later analysis by permuting HLA or CMV assignments 20 times. In a later analysis, co-occurring TCRs were grouped with DBSCAN, and TCRdist sequence similarity was added when clustering was performed within HLA-allele-positive subsets. For co-occurrence clustering, repertoires with fewer than 30,000 or more than 120,000 public chains were excluded, along with a handful of repertoires with anomalous nucleotide sharing. This is the immuneACCESS table as TCRdb keeps it, with only in-frame sequences that have V and J called. A part of the clones is gone; compared with another copy, unresolved V genes explain less than half, and the rest is unexplained. V and J calls and clone size come straight from that table; D and trimming were deduced from the DNA. For this sample the table gives some 200,000 clones, of which approximately 82% were detected only once. Together, the top ten hold about 1.8% of the sample.

The cohort was made up of 500 to 850 healthy bone marrow donors. At the time of sampling, all cohort members were nominally healthy, though unrecorded immune exposures were likely present. The donor tested CMV seronegative and was one of the 352 seronegative cohort members. A peripheral blood sample was provided by each donor, and peripheral blood mononuclear cells were used for TCR beta sequencing. The Qiagen DNeasy Blood Extraction Kit was used to extract genomic DNA from the blood cell samples. Remarks on this clone: Its specific antigen is unknown. There are no base qualities to consult, and no much larger clone falls within one base.

V is reduced by 1 base and J by 8 bases, leaving a spacing of 15 bases between them. CDR1 and CDR2 are read off the germline V gene (reference sequence) as GTSNPN and SVGIG. Measured from the cysteine to the phenylalanine, the CDR3 is 14 residues long. Left in the record is the CDR3 DNA by itself, 42 bases read in frame from the first base. Overall results and qualifications from the work: According to the authors, the approach could potentially be generalized to other disease states and immunological phenotypes. In a later genetic analysis, a missense DCLRE1C variant was associated with V-gene and J-gene trimming of TCR beta chains, and the association was replicated in an independent cohort. In a later analysis, most CMV-associated TCR beta chains were found to appear HLA-restricted, with HLA associations seemingly driven largely by CMV exposure. Roughly uniform sequencing depth across donors was assumed in presence/absence analyses, although this assumption may not hold. For the cohort, immune exposure information was limited to CMV serostatus. In a later analysis, several top co-occurrence clusters were reported to appear linked to parvovirus B19, influenza, CMV and Epstein-Barr virus. A further reported finding was that TCR beta sequences accurately predicted the HLA-A and HLA-B alleles for most subjects in the first cohort. The classifier was reported to diagnose cytomegalovirus status with high specificity and sensitivity in both the original and validation cohorts. In a later analysis, the rate of TCR association differed among HLA loci, with DRB1 alleles having the most associated TCRs and HLA-C alleles having the fewest. Because counts were too low, approximately 15 rarely observed V segments, including chromosome 9 orphons, were excluded from the earlier analysis of several hundred of the donors. A later analysis found that HLA-associated TCR beta chains were more clonally expanded and had lower generation probabilities than equally common non-associated chains. A cluster of highly shared sequence variants was judged likely to be a technical artifact of the sequencing pipeline. Most TCR sequences were seen in very few donors, while some public TCRs were found in many individuals. Broadly in line with IMGT annotations, most TCR beta V segments showed up in productive rearrangements about 87% or about 30% of the time in an earlier analysis of some 590 of the donors. HLA typing was unavailable for some donors at each locus, so association tests used only the typed subset. Only TCR beta chains were sequenced in this cohort, and the absence of alpha or paired-chain data limited detectable features. Some IMGT-functional V segments, including TRBV6-2 and TRBV6-3, could not be distinguished by the 87-base-pair reads and were therefore excluded. At a false discovery rate of 0.05, a later analysis linked 16,951 TCR beta sequences to specific HLA alleles. A few of the identified cytomegalovirus-associated TCR beta chains were confirmed in vitro to be specific for cytomegalovirus antigens. The study listed 150 to 200 TCR beta chains as associated with cytomegalovirus. Correlated functional status among segregating V segments might be attributable to linkage disequilibrium, but an unknown experimental factor could not be ruled out. Compared with the 666-donor mean, donors in an Asian-associated ancestry cluster had fewer N-insertions in productive TCRs, according to a later genetic analysis. When HLA alleles, especially DR and DQ, strongly co-occurred, TCR associations were difficult to assign to individual alleles.

Specimen: PBMCs. The TCR sequence derives from a woman aged 18 to 35 in good health and CMV-seronegative. The chain uses TRBV30 and TRBJ2-1; a weak D assignment points to TRBD2 (5 bases agree). The CDR3 sequence is CAWSGVLVSDEQFF. The nucleotide sequence reads as follows: TGTGCCTGGAGTGGGGTACTAGTTTCCGATGAGCAGTTCTTC.